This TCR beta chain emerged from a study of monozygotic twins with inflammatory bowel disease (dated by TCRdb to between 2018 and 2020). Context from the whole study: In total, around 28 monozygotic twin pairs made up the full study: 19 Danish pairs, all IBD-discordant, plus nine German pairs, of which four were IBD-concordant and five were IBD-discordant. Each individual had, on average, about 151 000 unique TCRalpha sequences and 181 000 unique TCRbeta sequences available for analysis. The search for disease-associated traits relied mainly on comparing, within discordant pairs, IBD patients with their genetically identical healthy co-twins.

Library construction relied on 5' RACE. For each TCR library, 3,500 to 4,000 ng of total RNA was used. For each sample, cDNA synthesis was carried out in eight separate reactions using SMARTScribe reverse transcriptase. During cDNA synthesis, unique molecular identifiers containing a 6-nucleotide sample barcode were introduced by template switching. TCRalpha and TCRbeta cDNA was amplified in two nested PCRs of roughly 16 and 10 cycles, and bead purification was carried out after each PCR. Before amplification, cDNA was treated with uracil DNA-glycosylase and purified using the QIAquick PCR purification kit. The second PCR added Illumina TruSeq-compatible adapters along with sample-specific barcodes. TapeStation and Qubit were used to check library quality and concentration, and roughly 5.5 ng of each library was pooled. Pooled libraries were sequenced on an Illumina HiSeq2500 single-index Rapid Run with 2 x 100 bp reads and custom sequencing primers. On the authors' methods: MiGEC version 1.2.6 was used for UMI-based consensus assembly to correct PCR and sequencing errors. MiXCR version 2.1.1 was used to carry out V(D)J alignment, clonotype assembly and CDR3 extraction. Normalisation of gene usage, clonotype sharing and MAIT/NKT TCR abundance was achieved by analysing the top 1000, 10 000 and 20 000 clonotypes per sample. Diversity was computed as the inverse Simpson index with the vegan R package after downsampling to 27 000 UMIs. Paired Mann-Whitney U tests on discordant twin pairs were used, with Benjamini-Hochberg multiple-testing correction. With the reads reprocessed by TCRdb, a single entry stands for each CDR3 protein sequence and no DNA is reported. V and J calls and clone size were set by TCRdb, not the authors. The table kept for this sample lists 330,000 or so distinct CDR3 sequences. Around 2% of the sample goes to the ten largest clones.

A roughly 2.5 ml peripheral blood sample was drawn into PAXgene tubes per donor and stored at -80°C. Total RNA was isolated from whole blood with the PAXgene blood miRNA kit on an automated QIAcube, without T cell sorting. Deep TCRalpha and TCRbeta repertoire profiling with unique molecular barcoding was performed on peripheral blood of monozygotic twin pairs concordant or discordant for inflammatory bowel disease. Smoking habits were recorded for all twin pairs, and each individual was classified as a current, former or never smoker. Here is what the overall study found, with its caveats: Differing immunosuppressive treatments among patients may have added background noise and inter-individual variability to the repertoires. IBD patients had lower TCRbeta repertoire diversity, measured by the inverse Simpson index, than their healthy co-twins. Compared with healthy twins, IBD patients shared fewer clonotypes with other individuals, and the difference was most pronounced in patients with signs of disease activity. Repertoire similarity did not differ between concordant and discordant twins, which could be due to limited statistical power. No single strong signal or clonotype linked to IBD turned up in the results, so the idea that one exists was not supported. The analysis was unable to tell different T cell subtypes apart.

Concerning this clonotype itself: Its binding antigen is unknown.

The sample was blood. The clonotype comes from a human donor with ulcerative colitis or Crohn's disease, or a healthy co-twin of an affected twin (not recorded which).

The CDR3 loop reads CASSVAPSGDTQYF. The chain joins TRBV9 to TRBJ2-3; TCRdb gives TRBD2 as the D gene, but with no DNA this cannot be confirmed. The CDR3 covers 14 residues, taking in both the cysteine and the phenylalanine. There is no recorded DNA. The germline V gene supplies CDR1 SGDLS and CDR2 YYNGEE.